Reported below is one T cell receptor (beta chain). This entry comes from a study of blood T cell repertoires in COVID-19. Across the study: Acute-phase and convalescent COVID-19 samples originated in the United States, Italy and Spain. T cells, B-cell-depleted T cells, or PBMCs provided the cDNA or gDNA that served as material.

This CDR3 spans 14 amino acids. CDR1 and CDR2 from the germline V gene are SQVTM and ANQGSEA. Germline trimming cut 6 bases from V and 6 bases from J; bases unmatched to any gene: 7. Original methodology: Using reference gene primer amplification, nucleated cell counts were estimated. Using immunoSEQ multiplex PCR, the repertoire was profiled, and TCRdb retains in-frame clones only, with some absent. That table gives V, J and clone size, and the DNA gave D and trimming. The sample consists of 65,000 to 75,000 clones, 85% to 90% of them appearing once. The rearrangement links TRBV29-1 to TRBJ2-1; 11 bases are shared with TRBD2. Sequenced material: peripheral blood. The origin of this receptor is a woman between 45 and 60 years old with active COVID-19. The CDR3 loop reads CSVDGLAGVNEQFF. CDR3 DNA: TGCAGCGTGGACGGACTAGCGGGTGTCAATGAGCAGTTCTTC.